The rows below give T cell receptor beta chains drawn from one sample of a study of beta chain features in type 1 diabetes. Method: immunoSEQ multiplex PCR; TCRdb's copy keeps in-frame clones and lacks some. The table has about 220,000 clones, about a tenth seen once. The sample was central memory CD4+ T cells from blood. Receptors were obtained from a man aged 18 to 29 in good health. CDR3s include the opening cysteine and the closing phenylalanine or tryptophan. D genes are given only for firm matches. The size entry is marked missing in some rows and otherwise reads once, few, many or a size class.

>-|TRBV7-9|TRBJ2-2|-
TGTGCCAGCAGCTCGGACAGTAACACCGGGGAGCTGTTTTTT
CASSSDSNTGELFF
>TRBD1|TRBV11-1|TRBJ2-5|few
TGTGCCAGCAGGCCAGACAGGGGGCCTATTGGGACCCAGTACTTC
CASRPDRGPIGTQYF
>-|TRBV9|TRBJ2-3|many
TGTGCCAGCAGCGTAGCGGACGGAACGCAGTATTTT
CASSVADGTQYF
>-|TRBV28|TRBJ1-4|many
TGTGCCAGCATCGATGCAACTAATGAAAAACTGTTTTTT
CASIDATNEKLFF
>TRBD2|TRBV2|TRBJ2-3|few
TGTGCCAGCAGTGCGATCCTAGCGGGGGATACGCAGTATTTT
CASSAILAGDTQYF
>-|TRBV29-1|TRBJ1-2|few
TGCAGCGTTACGGATGGCTACACCTTC
CSVTDGYTF
>-|TRBV19|TRBJ2-1|many
TGTGCCAGCATAATGAACAATGAGCAGTTCTTC
CASIMNNEQFF
>-|TRBV7-9|TRBJ2-7|few
TGTGCCAGCAGCTTAGAAATAGGCGACGAGCAGTACTTC
CASSLEIGDEQYF
>TRBD2|TRBV7-2|TRBJ2-5|few
TGTGCCAGCAGCAGGACTAGGGAGACCCAGTACTTC
CASSRTRETQYF
>-|TRBV29-1|TRBJ2-2|few
TGCAGCGTTGACTCGGGAGCCACCGGGGAGCTGTTTTTT
CSVDSGATGELFF
>-|TRBV4-1|TRBJ2-2|few
TGCGCCAGCAGCCATGGAGAGAGGGACACCGGGGAGCTGTTTTTT
CASSHGERDTGELFF
>-|TRBV29-1|TRBJ2-1|-
TGCAGCGTTGACGGCGTTGGGCAGGGTGGCCTCTTCTACAATGAGCAGTTCTTC
CSVDGVGQGGLFYNEQFF
>-|TRBV6-5|TRBJ2-7|-
TGTGCCAGATCGACAGGTCTCCCCTACGAGCAGTACTTC
CARSTGLPYEQYF
>TRBD2|TRBV7-2|TRBJ2-3|-
TGTGCCAGCAGCTTAGAGGGACTAGCCACAGATACGCAGTATTTT
CASSLEGLATDTQYF
>TRBD2|TRBV5-4|TRBJ2-1|-
TGTGCCAGCAGCTCACCTAGCGGGAGATCGGGTGAGCAGTTCTTC
CASSSPSGRSGEQFF